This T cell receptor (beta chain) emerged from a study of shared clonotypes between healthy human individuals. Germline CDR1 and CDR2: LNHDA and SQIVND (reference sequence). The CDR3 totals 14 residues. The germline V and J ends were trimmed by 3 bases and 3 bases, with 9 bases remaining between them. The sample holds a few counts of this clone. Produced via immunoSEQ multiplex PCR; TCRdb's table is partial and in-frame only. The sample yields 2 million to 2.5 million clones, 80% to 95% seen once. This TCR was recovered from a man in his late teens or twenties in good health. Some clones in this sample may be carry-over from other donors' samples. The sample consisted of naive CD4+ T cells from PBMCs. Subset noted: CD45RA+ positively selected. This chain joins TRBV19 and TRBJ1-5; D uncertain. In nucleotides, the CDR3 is TGTGCCAGTAGTATTGAAGGGCACAATCAGCCCCAGCATTTT. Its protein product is CASSIEGHNQPQHF. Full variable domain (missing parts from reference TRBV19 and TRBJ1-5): DGGITQSPKYLFRKEGQNVTLSCEQNLNHDAMYWYRQDPGQGLRLIYYSQIVNDFQKGDIAEGYSVSREKKESFPLTVTSAQKNPTAFYLCASSIEGHNQPQHFGDGTRLSIL.